The next 20 T cell receptor beta chains were all read from a single sample in a study of shared clonotypes between healthy human individuals. Some clones are missing from TCRdb's copy, which holds only in-frame ones; the method was immunoSEQ multiplex PCR. The sample yields roughly 640,000 clones, less than 85% seen once. The sequencing sample was made of memory CD4+ T cells sorted from blood. The subset here: CD45RA-negative fraction. Source of these receptors: a woman between 25 and 40 years old in good health.

The CDR3 DNA sequence: TGTGCCAGCAGCACTCCCCCGAGGGACTACGAGCAGTACTTC. As protein: CASSTPPRDYEQYF. The chain carries TRBV21-1 and TRBJ2-7; the tabulated D call, TRBD2, remains unverified against the DNA. TRBV21-1 is annotated as a pseudogene. The CDR3 is 14 amino acids.

This rearrangement joins TRBV7-2 to TRBJ2-3; no reliable D call. Germline-derived CDR1 and CDR2 are SGHTA and FQGNSA. Trimming removed 3 bases at V and 6 bases at J, with 16 bases between. This CDR3 contains 15 residues. The chain's CDR3 is CASSLGSPGVDTQYF. CDR3 DNA: TGTGCCAGCAGCTTGGGTAGTCCGGGCGTTGATACGCAGTATTTT.

This chain uses TRBV5-1 with TRBJ1-1; D not certain. This CDR3 is 13 amino acids long. CDR1 and CDR2 from the germline V gene are SGHRS and YFSETQ. Between the trimmed V and J ends, which lost 4 bases and 0 bases, there was a span of 7 bases. The CDR3 region is CASSGAVNTEAFF. DNA for the CDR3: TGCGCCAGCAGCGGCGCTGTGAACACTGAAGCTTTCTTT.

The chain carries TRBV4-1 and TRBJ2-4; TRBD2 matches 9 bases. The V gene end was trimmed by 1 base and the J gene end by 1 base; junction bases not matched to a gene: 11. This CDR3 has 19 residues. Germline V gene lookup returns CDR1 MGHRA and CDR2 YSYEKL. In DNA, the CDR3 is TGCGCCAGCAGCCAAGTAACCAGCGGGAGGTTTGCTGCCAAAAACATTCAGTACTTC. Protein product: CASSQVTSGRFAAKNIQYF.

This chain links TRBV10-3 with TRBJ1-3; 7 nucleotides line up with TRBD1. Germline lookup yields CDR1 ENHRY and CDR2 SYGVKD. V was pared by 9 bases and J by 0 bases, with 8 bases of the junction left unmatched. This CDR3 has 15 amino acids. This CDR3 reads CAIHRGLSSGNTIYF. CDR3 DNA: TGTGCCATACACAGGGGCCTAAGCTCTGGAAACACCATATATTTT.

The chain employs TRBV5-5 and TRBJ1-2, with a weak D call TRBD1 (6 bases). The V end was cut by 1 base, the J end by 6 bases, with 19 bases between. The CDR3 spans 16 residues. Germline V gene sequence: CDR1 SGHKS, CDR2 YYEKEE (reference sequence). Here the CDR3 reads CASSLYIGQPVDGYTF. CDR3 DNA: TGTGCCAGCAGCTTGTACATCGGACAGCCAGTTGATGGCTACACCTTC.

This clone came up a few times. The chain links TRBV7-9 to TRBJ2-3; possibly TRBD2 for D (5 bases). Trimming removed 7 bases from V and 1 base from J, with 12 bases in between. The CDR3 is 14 amino acids. Germline V gene lookup returns CDR1 SEHNR and CDR2 FQNEAQ (reference sequence). This CDR3 reads CASKLDSGTDTQYF. The CDR3 region has the DNA TGTGCCAGCAAGCTTGATAGCGGCACAGATACGCAGTATTTT.

This chain connects TRBV15 to TRBJ2-3; 7 nucleotides align to TRBD2. Germline V gene data show CDR1 as LNHNV and CDR2 as YYDKDF (reference sequence). The V and J ends lost 0 bases and 4 bases, in that order; junction bases with no gene match: 7. The CDR3 consists of 16 residues. CDR3 sequence: CATSREPSGIADTQYF. The CDR3 DNA reads as TGTGCCACCAGCAGAGAGCCTAGCGGTATTGCAGATACGCAGTATTTT.

This clone was counted only a few times. This chain connects TRBV9 to TRBJ2-7; 11 nucleotides match TRBD2. This CDR3 has 13 residues. V was clipped by 4 bases and J by 6 bases; unmatched bases: 3. Germline V gene sequence: CDR1 SGDLS, CDR2 YYNGEE. In DNA form, the CDR3 reads TGTGCCAGCAGCAGAGGGACTAGCGGCGAGCAGTACTTC. Translating it yields CASSRGTSGEQYF.

The chain uses TRBV9 and TRBJ2-7; D possibly uses TRBD1 or TRBD2 (5 bases each). The CDR3 is made up of 14 amino acids. Germline V gene sequence: CDR1 SGDLS, CDR2 YYNGEE. V lost 4 bases and J lost 6, with 17 bases in between. The CDR3 DNA reads as TGTGCCAGCAGCCCAGGGACGGGTTCAGCCGAGCAGTACTTC. Translating it yields CASSPGTGSAEQYF. Complete variable domain (other parts from reference TRBV9 and TRBJ2-7): DSGVTQTPKHLITATGQRVTLRCSPRSGDLSVYWYQQSLDQGLQFLIQYYNGEERAKGNILERFSAQQFPDLHSELNLSSLELGDSALYFCASSPGTGSAEQYFGPGTRLTVT.

This chain connects TRBV28 to TRBJ2-4, with D perhaps being TRBD1 or TRBD2 (5 bases each). Germline V gene lookup returns CDR1 MDHEN and CDR2 SYDVKM. V gave up 9 bases and J gave up 1 base, with 10 bases separating them. The CDR3 has 13 amino acids. The CDR3 region has the DNA TGTGCCAGTTGGGACGGGGCCAAAAACATTCAGTACTTC. Its protein product is CASWDGAKNIQYF.

This clone has a handful of counts. J is TRBJ2-5 and V is TRBV10-3, with 8 bases fitting TRBD2. Germline V gives CDR1 ENHRY, CDR2 SYGVKD. CDR3 length: 14 residues. Trimming took 7 bases from V and 2 from J; bases not matched to a gene: 6. The CDR3 nucleotides are TGTGCCATCAAAGACAGCGGGGGACAAGAGACCCAGTACTTC. Translation: CAIKDSGGQETQYF.

This chain joins TRBV28 and TRBJ2-5; TRBD1 aligns across 7 bases. Trimming removed 5 bases from V and 1 base from J; junction bases left unmatched: 7. CDR3 size: 15 residues. The germline CDR1 and CDR2 sequences are MDHEN and SYDVKM. The CDR3 protein is CASSRRTGAQETQYF. The DNA for the CDR3 is TGTGCCAGCAGTAGGAGAACAGGGGCCCAAGAGACCCAGTACTTC.

The CDR3 here is CASSLDPGEGQEKLFF. The CDR3 nucleotides read TGTGCCAGCAGCTTAGACCCTGGTGAAGGGCAAGAAAAACTGTTTTTT. This sequence joins TRBV11-2 and TRBJ1-4; D is ambiguous. This CDR3 spans 16 amino acids. With 0 bases removed from V and 8 bases from J, the gap between germline ends came to 16 bases. In germline, CDR1 is SGHAT, CDR2 FQNNGV.

This clone was counted a single time. The chain joins TRBV5-1 to TRBJ1-6; 11 bases match TRBD1. CDR3 length: 14 amino acids. Trimming removed 7 bases from V and 7 bases from J; junction bases left unmatched: 4. CDR1 SGHRS and CDR2 YFSETQ come from the germline V gene. The CDR3: CASGQGAGNSPLHF. The CDR3 bases are TGCGCCAGCGGACAGGGGGCTGGAAATTCACCCCTCCACTTT.

The chain uses TRBV28 and TRBJ1-3; TRBD1 aligns across 8 bases. CDR1 is MDHEN and CDR2 is SYDVKM in the germline V gene. The J segment lost 0 bases and the V segment lost 7 bases, leaving 5 bases of the junction unmatched. The CDR3 sequence is 15 residues long. The DNA of the CDR3 is TGTGCCAGCAACACACAGGGGGGCTCTGGAAACACCATATATTTT. As protein: CASNTQGGSGNTIYF.

V is TRBV11-2 and J is TRBJ2-7, with D maybe TRBD2 (6 bases). Trimming pared 1 base from V and 4 bases from J, leaving 17 bases between. Per germline, CDR1 SGHAT and CDR2 FQNNGV. The CDR3 contains 16 residues. The chain's CDR3 is CASSLGSGRIFYEQYF. The CDR3 DNA is TGTGCCAGCAGCTTAGGTAGCGGCCGAATATTTTACGAGCAGTACTTC. Combining the CDR3 with reference TRBV11-2 and TRBJ2-7 gives the whole variable domain EAGVAQSPRYKIIEKRQSVAFWCNPISGHATLYWYQQILGQGPKLLIQFQNNGVVDDSQLPKDRFSAERLKGVDSTLKIQPAKLEDSAVYLCASSLGSGRIFYEQYFGPGTRLTVT.

CDR3 sequence reads: CASRERVGDTQYF. The CDR3 region has the DNA TGCGCCAGCAGGGAGAGGGTAGGAGATACGCAGTATTTT. This chain joins TRBV5-1 and TRBJ2-3, with D perhaps TRBD2 (5 bases). Germline V gene lookup returns CDR1 SGHRS and CDR2 YFSETQ. This CDR3 is built from 13 residues. V was trimmed by 5 bases and J by 5 bases, leaving 12 bases between them.

This chain uses TRBV7-9 with TRBJ2-1, with 8 positions matching TRBD2. CDR3 length equals 17 residues. V gave up 5 bases and J gave up 2 bases; unmatched junction bases: 11. Germline lookup yields CDR1 SEHNR and CDR2 FQNEAQ (reference sequence). The CDR3 spells CASSGHSGTGTYNEQFF. In DNA, the CDR3 is TGTGCCAGCAGCGGTCATAGCGGGACTGGTACCTACAATGAGCAGTTCTTC.

The CDR3 is CASSPQGNEQYF. In DNA, the CDR3 is TGTGCCAGCAGCCCTCAAGGGAACGAGCAGTACTTC. The chain carries TRBV5-6 and TRBJ2-5; D gene unclear. With the DNA end fitting TRBJ2-7 better, the J assignment may be wrong. Germline CDR1 is SGHDT and CDR2 is YYEEEE. This CDR3 region has 12 residues.